What follows are 14 T cell receptor beta chains derived from one specimen sequenced in a study of patients and donors after allogeneic stem cell transplantation. TCRdb used MiXCR to reprocess the RT-PCR reads, holding one entry per CDR3 protein. The sample yields approximately 160,000 distinct CDR3 sequences, over 25% seen once. Sequencing was done on a sample of blood, either unsorted or a sorted T cell fraction (not recorded which). Receptors were obtained from a human donor who was either an allogeneic HSCT recipient or a stem cell or donor lymphocyte infusion donor (not recorded which). It is not recorded whose cells these are; they may come from a transplant donor.

About this clonotype: At one of its ends the junction is not consistent with the germline gene, which may arise from a read error. This chain links TRBV7-9 with TRBJ1-1; TRBD1 agrees at 9 bases. The length of the CDR3 is 16 residues. Germline V gene data show CDR1 as SEHNR and CDR2 as FQNEAQ (reference sequence). The CDR3 DNA sequence: TGTGCCGGCAGCCCTCCGGGACAGGGAGGAAGCACTGAAGCTTTCTTT. Protein sequence: CAGSPPGQGGSTEAFF.

This clonotype was counted a few times. One end of the junction is discordant with germline, which a read error may explain. The J gene is TRBJ2-3, the V gene TRBV7-7; TRBD1 matches at 8 bases. The CDR3 has 13 amino acids. Germline V gene data show CDR1 as SSHAT and CDR2 as FNYEAQ (reference sequence). The CDR3 DNA is TGTGCTAGCAGCCAGGACAGGGTCGATACGCAGTATTTT. Protein product: CASSQDRVDTQYF.

This clonotype was counted between two and nine times. This chain connects TRBV24-1 to TRBJ1-2, with TRBD1 as a possible D gene (6 bases). The CDR3 totals 15 residues. The V end lost 4 bases, the J end lost 4 bases, and 15 bases lay between the germline ends. Germline V gene sequence: CDR1 KGHDR, CDR2 SFDVKD. The chain's CDR3 is CATSDPGGGGYGYTF. CDR3 nucleotides: TGTGCCACCAGTGACCCCGGCGGGGGCGGCTATGGCTACACCTTC.

V and J are TRBV5-1 and TRBJ1-1; D ambiguous. Trimming pared 2 bases from V and 2 bases from J, leaving 7 bases between. Per the germline V gene, CDR1 is SGHRS and CDR2 is YFSETQ. The CDR3 consists of 13 residues. CDR3 DNA: TGCGCCAGCAGCTTATGGGAAAACACTGAAGCTTTCTTT. It specifies CASSLWENTEAFF.

The J gene is TRBJ1-2, the V gene TRBV20-1, with D tentatively TRBD1 (6 bases). CDR3 size: 14 residues. Germline CDR1 DFQATT, CDR2 SNEGSKA (reference sequence). The V gene lost 1 base and the J gene lost 3 bases, with 12 bases spanning the gap. The CDR3: CSARVDRTYYGYTF. The CDR3, as DNA: TGCAGTGCTAGAGTCGACAGGACTTACTATGGCTACACCTTC.

V usage is TRBV12-3 or TRBV12-4 and J usage is TRBJ1-1; no clear D. CDR3 length: 15 amino acids. Trimming took 3 bases from V and 2 from J, leaving 13 bases between them. The CDR3 bases are TGTGCCAGCAGTTTCAGCAGCTCCATAAACACTGAAGCTTTCTTT. Residues: CASSFSSSINTEAFF.

The chain employs TRBV20-1 and TRBJ2-1; D not certain. CDR3 length equals 11 residues. V lost 5 bases to trimming and J lost 7 bases, with 9 bases between them. Germline lookup yields CDR1 DFQATT and CDR2 SNEGSKA (reference sequence). CDR3 nucleotide sequence: TGCAGTGCTTCCAGATGGAATGAGCAGTTCTTC. This codes for CSASRWNEQFF.

The chain is built from TRBV20-1 and TRBJ2-4; TRBD1 is a possible D gene (6 bases). The ends were cut back, 1 base at V and 0 bases at J, with 13 bases in the middle. Germline CDR1 reads DFQATT; CDR2 reads SNEGSKA (reference sequence). This CDR3 is built from 16 residues. CDR3 DNA sequence: TGCAGTGCTAGAGGTCGGGACAACCTAGCCAAAAACATTCAGTACTTC. Translated, it gives CSARGRDNLAKNIQYF.

The chain couples TRBV7-3 to TRBJ2-2; D unresolved. V lost 5 bases, J lost 1 base, and 8 bases lay in between. This CDR3 contains 14 residues. The germline gives CDR1 SGHTA, CDR2 FQGTGA. The CDR3 protein is CASSPIGNTGELFF. In DNA, the CDR3 is TGTGCCAGCAGCCCTATAGGGAACACCGGGGAGCTGTTTTTT.

J is TRBJ1-1 and V is TRBV4-1; 7 bases align to TRBD1. The CDR3 totals 17 residues. In germline, CDR1 is MGHRA, CDR2 YSYEKL. Unmatched junction bases numbered 12, after V lost 3 bases and J lost 2 bases. CDR3 amino acids: CASSHDQSGTANTEAFF. The CDR3 nucleotides read TGCGCCAGCAGCCACGATCAATCCGGGACAGCTAACACTGAAGCTTTCTTT.

The V call is TRBV6-6, the J call TRBJ2-2; D is perhaps TRBD2 (5 bases). The V and J ends lost 4 bases and 4 bases respectively, with 22 bases between them. The CDR3 consists of 18 residues. Looked up from germline, CDR1 is MNHNY and CDR2 is SVGAGI (reference sequence). In nucleotides, the CDR3 is TGTGCCAGCAGTTCCCTCGTAGGGAGCGACCAAACCACCGGGGAGCTGTTTTTT. Its protein product is CASSSLVGSDQTTGELFF.

The chain employs TRBV20-1 and TRBJ2-7; D may correspond to TRBD1 or TRBD2 (5 bases each). The CDR3 is made up of 14 amino acids. Germline-derived CDR1 and CDR2 are DFQATT and SNEGSKA (reference sequence). V was shortened by 3 bases and J by 6 bases, with 18 bases between the two germline ends. The DNA for the CDR3 is TGCAGTGCTAGTCTCCCGGATATCGGGGCCGAGCAGTACTTC. It translates to CSASLPDIGAEQYF.

This rearrangement joins TRBV6-6 to TRBJ2-7; TRBD1 is a possible D gene (6 bases). The germline gives CDR1 MNHNY, CDR2 SVGAGI (reference sequence). The CDR3 spans 14 residues. The V and J ends lost 2 bases and 3 bases respectively, with 11 bases between them. The CDR3 spells CASSYLQGYYEQYF. In nucleotides, the CDR3 is TGTGCCAGCAGTTACCTACAGGGTTACTACGAGCAGTACTTC.

This clonotype has a count of ten or more. The V call is TRBV9, the J call TRBJ1-1; 9 bases match TRBD1. The CDR3 extends over 12 amino acids. Germline V gene data show CDR1 as SGDLS and CDR2 as YYNGEE. V lost 4 bases to trimming and J lost 10 bases; unmatched junction nucleotides: 5. The CDR3 coding sequence is TGTGCCAGCAGCCGGGAACAGGGGGCAGCTTTCTTT. Translated: CASSREQGAAFF.